The source of this TCR beta chain is a study of blood T cell repertoires in COVID-19. Background on the study: Samples of COVID-19 (acute and convalescent) were obtained from the United States, Italy and Spain. In each case, the material was cDNA or gDNA derived from T cells, B-cell-depleted T cells, or PBMCs.

Patients from Seattle were sampled longitudinally, starting during active infection. The CDR3 spans 17 residues. V shed 3 bases and J 4 bases; nucleotides not matched to a gene: 10. CDR1 and CDR2 from the germline V gene are SGHTA and FQGNSA. How the authors handled the data: Estimated nucleated cell counts came from reference gene primer amplification. Profiling relied on immunoSEQ multiplex PCR, and the TCRdb table lists in-frame clones only, not all of them. V and J calls and clone size are those listed in that table; D and trimming were worked out from the DNA. This table has about 160,000 clones, roughly 89% appearing once.

The sample consisted of peripheral blood. This clonotype was sampled from a woman in her 70s with COVID-19, enrolled during active disease. J is TRBJ2-3 and V is TRBV7-2, with 10 nucleotides matching TRBD2. In DNA, the CDR3 is TGTGCCAGCAGCTTCCACTTTAGCGGGGGGTGGGCAGATACGCAGTATTTT. Translation gives CASSFHFSGGWADTQYF.